These T cell receptor beta chains were read from a single sample in a study of identical twins. TCRdb itself ran the 5' RACE reads through MiXCR, one entry per CDR3 protein. The sample shows approximately 220,000 distinct CDR3 sequences, about 7.5% of them seen only once. Another study also made use of these data, one on yellow fever vaccine responses in identical twins.

The sequenced sample consisted of memory (CD45RO+) T cells sorted from blood. These receptors all come from a woman aged 18-29 years in good health. CDR3s include the opening cysteine and the closing phenylalanine or tryptophan. A D gene is named only where the DNA matches it firmly. Size is omitted from some rows. Given values are once, few, many or a class for expanded clones.

size,V,J,D,DNA,CDR3
.,TRBV12-3/TRBV12-4,TRBJ2-4,.,TGTGCCAGCAGTTTAGACAGGGAGGACATTCAGAACTTC,CASSLDREDIQNF
.,TRBV5-1,TRBJ1-1,.,TGCGCCAGCAGCACTGGTTACACTGAAGCTTTCTTT,CASSTGYTEAFF
few,TRBV18,TRBJ2-7,TRBD2,TGTGCCAGCTCACTTTTACCCGGGACTAGCACCTACGAGCAGTACTTC,CASSLLPGTSTYEQYF
few,TRBV6-4,TRBJ2-2,TRBD2,TGTGCCAGCAGACTAGCGGAGAACACCGGGGAGCTGTTTTTT,CASRLAENTGELFF
.,TRBV20-1,TRBJ2-4,TRBD2,TGCAGTGCTAGTGGGCTAGCGGGAGGAGCCAAAAACATTCAGTACTTC,CSASGLAGGAKNIQYF
.,TRBV6-6,TRBJ1-2,.,TGTGCCAGCACGCGGGAGCTCTATGGCTACACCTTC,CASTRELYGYTF
.,TRBV11-2,TRBJ2-6,.,TGTGCCAGCAGCTTAGTACGGGACTCTGGGGCCAACGTCCTGACTTTC,CASSLVRDSGANVLTF
many,TRBV5-1,TRBJ1-5,.,TGCGCCAGCAGCTTGGCCGGCGCAGATCAGCCCCAGCATTTT,CASSLAGADQPQHF
.,TRBV7-8,TRBJ1-4,.,TGTGCCAGCAGCTTGCCCAGAACTAATGAAAAACTGTTTTTT,CASSLPRTNEKLFF
once,TRBV7-2,TRBJ2-1,.,TGTGCCAGCAGCTTAGGGCCGGGGTCCAGCTACAATGAGCAGTTCTTC,CASSLGPGSSYNEQFF
many,TRBV7-9,TRBJ2-5,TRBD1,TGTGCCAGCAGCCCCTGGGGGACAGAAGAGACCCAGTACTTC,CASSPWGTEETQYF
many,TRBV20-1,TRBJ2-2,.,TGCAGTGCTGAAGCCAGGGTGTACACCGGGGAGCTGTTTTTT,CSAEARVYTGELFF
few,TRBV28,TRBJ1-2,.,TGTGCCACCCGGTCGAACTATGGCTACACCTTC,CATRSNYGYTF
.,TRBV7-7,TRBJ2-5,.,TGTGCTAGCAGCTTATATACAGCCACCGAGACCCAGTACTTC,CASSLYTATETQYF